The sequence of this T cell receptor (beta chain) was determined in a study of T cell responses to AZD1222 COVID-19 vaccine. Comments on this clone: Antigen specificity is unknown.

The CDR3 extends over 15 amino acids. Germline CDR1 and CDR2: SGHRS and YFSETQ. The ends lost 4 bases at V and 9 bases at J; junction bases unmatched: 12. The repertoire was sequenced with immunoSEQ multiplex PCR; TCRdb's copy has only in-frame clones and lacks some. The data contain 160,000 or so clones, approximately 90% of them singletons. Findings and caveats of the study: Regions 160-218 and 743-854 dominated among vaccine-associated CD4 TCRs spanning spike.

This rearrangement joins TRBV5-1 to TRBJ1-4; TRBD1 matches at 7 bases. The sequencing used peripheral blood, collected 28 days after the second AZD1222 dose. The sequence was collected from an adult who received the AZD1222 COVID-19 vaccine. The CDR3, as DNA: TGCGCCAGCAGCCTTGGCCGGGACAGTATGAAAAAACTGTTTTTT. Residues: CASSLGRDSMKKLFF.